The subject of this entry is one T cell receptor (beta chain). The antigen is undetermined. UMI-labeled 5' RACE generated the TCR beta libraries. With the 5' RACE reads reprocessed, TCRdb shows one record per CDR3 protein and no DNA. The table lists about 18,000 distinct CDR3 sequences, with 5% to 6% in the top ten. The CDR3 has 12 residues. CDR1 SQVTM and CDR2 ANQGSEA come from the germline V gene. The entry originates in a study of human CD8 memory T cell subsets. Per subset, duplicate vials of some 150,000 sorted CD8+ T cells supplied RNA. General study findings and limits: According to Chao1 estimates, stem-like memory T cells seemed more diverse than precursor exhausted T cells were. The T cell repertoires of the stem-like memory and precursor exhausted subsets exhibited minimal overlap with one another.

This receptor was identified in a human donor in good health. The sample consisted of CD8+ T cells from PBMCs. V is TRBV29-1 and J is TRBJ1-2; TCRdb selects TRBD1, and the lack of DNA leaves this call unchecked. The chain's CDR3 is CSGRQGEGGYTF.